These T cell receptor beta chains were read from a single sample in a study of shared T cell receptors in the human thymus. Assay: immunoSEQ multiplex PCR; the TCRdb copy retains only in-frame clones and omits some. The sample shows approximately 490,000 clones, about four fifths of them seen only once. This sample also belongs to another study, concerning human thymus T cells.

The specimen was thymocytes. The receptors were gathered from a boy under two years old with a congenital heart defect. CDR3s include the opening cysteine and the closing phenylalanine or tryptophan. D genes are given only for firm matches. Size is stated for part of the rows, as once, few or many counts, or as a class when the clone is expanded.

v_gene	abundance	j_gene	d_gene	CDR3nt	CDR3aa
TRBV28	once	TRBJ2-1	TRBD1	TGTGCCAGCAGTTCACCAGGGGGCGGGCGGCGTGGGGAGTTCTTC	CASSSPGGGRRGEFF
TRBV15	.	TRBJ2-3	TRBD2	TGTGCCACCCGAGGACTAGCGGGAGGGGGAGATACGCAGTATTTT	CATRGLAGGGDTQYF
TRBV30	once	TRBJ1-2	.	TGTGCCTGGATAAAATGGGAGGATGGCTACACCTTC	CAWIKWEDGYTF
TRBV6-1	once	TRBJ2-7	.	TGTGCCAGCAGTGAAAAGCCCCGAGCCCTCCACCTGGTCTACGAGCAGTACTTC	CASSEKPRALHLVYEQYF
TRBV7-2	.	TRBJ2-3	.	TGTGCCAGCAGCACCTTACCCAGGGCAAGCACAGATACGCAGTATTTT	CASSTLPRASTDTQYF
TRBV27	.	TRBJ2-5	TRBD2	TGTGCCAGCAGTCAGGGACTAGCGGGAGGGCGAGGGACCCAGTACTTC	CASSQGLAGGRGTQYF
TRBV6-5	.	TRBJ2-7	TRBD1	TGTGCCAGCACCTCCGGGACAGGGGGCAACGAGCAGTACTTC	CASTSGTGGNEQYF
TRBV10-3	few	TRBJ1-3	.	TGTGCCATCAGATTAGACAGCCCTCGTTCTGGAAACACCATATATTTT	CAIRLDSPRSGNTIYF
TRBV13	.	TRBJ1-1	.	TGTGCCAGCAGCTTGGAACAGCTGAACACTGAAGCTTTCTTT	CASSLEQLNTEAFF
TRBV9	.	TRBJ2-5	.	TGTGCCAGCAGCGTCCCACGCGAGGGAGTCAGAGAGACCCAGTACTTC	CASSVPREGVRETQYF
TRBV6-1	.	TRBJ1-1	.	TGTGCCAGCAGTGTCCAGGTATCTGAAGCTTTCTTT	CASSVQVSEAFF
TRBV28	few	TRBJ2-1	.	TGTGCCAGCAGCCTTACTAGCAATGAGCAGTTCTTC	CASSLTSNEQFF
TRBV5-4	few	TRBJ2-5	TRBD2	TGTGCCAGCAGCGGAGACCGACTAGCGGGAGCTGAGACCCAGTACTTC	CASSGDRLAGAETQYF